One sample yielded the 30 T cell receptor beta chains listed below, sequenced in a study of blood T cell repertoires in COVID-19. Method: immunoSEQ multiplex PCR; TCRdb's copy keeps in-frame clones and lacks some. The sample lists 440,000 or so clones, about 89% occurring once. Input material: peripheral blood. These TCRs come from a woman aged 40-49 years with COVID-19, enrolled during active disease.

The chain recombines TRBV28 with TRBJ1-5, with 9 bases that match TRBD1. V lost 11 bases, J lost 4 bases, and 15 bases stayed unmatched. Germline V lookup: CDR1 MDHEN, CDR2 SYDVKM. There are 16 residues in the CDR3. In nucleotides, the CDR3 is TGTGCCGCCGCAAGCGGGGGACAGGGAGGGAATCAGCCCCAGCATTTT. Protein product: CAAASGGQGGNQPQHF.

A note on this clone: Other nucleotide sequences from this sample produce the same CDR3. The CDR3 DNA reads TGTGCCAGTAGCCCGAGAGGAGATACGCAGTATTTT. Protein sequence: CASSPRGDTQYF. The rearrangement uses TRBV19 and TRBJ2-3, with no clear D. Trimming took off 6 bases at V and 5 bases at J, with 9 bases between the two ends. The CDR3 is made up of 12 amino acids. CDR1 and CDR2 from the germline V gene are LNHDA and SQIVND (reference sequence). The full variable domain, rest sourced from reference TRBV19 and TRBJ2-3, is DGGITQSPKYLFRKEGQNVTLSCEQNLNHDAMYWYRQDPGQGLRLIYYSQIVNDFQKGDIAEGYSVSREKKESFPLTVTSAQKNPTAFYLCASSPRGDTQYFGPGTRLTVL.

The chain joins TRBV7-8 to TRBJ2-7, with D perhaps matching TRBD1 (7 bases). The CDR3 contains 16 residues. The V end was cut by 2 bases, the J end by 2 bases, with 16 bases between. Germline V lookup: CDR1 SGHVS, CDR2 FQNEAQ. The CDR3 protein is CASSLMRGRGAYEQYF. The CDR3 DNA sequence: TGTGCCAGCAGCTTAATGAGGGGCAGGGGGGCCTACGAGCAGTACTTC.

The chain recombines TRBV6-5 with TRBJ1-5; D is perhaps TRBD1 (6 bases). The CDR3 spans 12 residues. Looked up from germline, CDR1 is MNHEY and CDR2 is SVGAGI. V was clipped by 6 bases and J by 5 bases, with 8 bases between them. CDR3 loop: CASRSGDQPQHF. DNA for the CDR3: TGTGCCAGCAGATCAGGGGATCAGCCCCAGCATTTT.

The V gene is TRBV27, the J gene TRBJ1-1, with a weak D call TRBD1 (5 bases). Trimming stripped 5 bases from V and 4 bases from J, with 11 bases between. Germline V gene data show CDR1 as MNHEY and CDR2 as SMNVEV (reference sequence). There are 13 residues in the CDR3. The CDR3, as DNA: TGTGCCAGCAGTATAAGGGGTTCCACTGAAGCTTTCTTT. Protein sequence: CASSIRGSTEAFF.

The chain links TRBV7-3 to TRBJ2-1; 14 bases map to TRBD2. The junction had 12 bases not matched to a gene; V was cut back by 5 bases and J by 9 bases. Germline V gene lookup returns CDR1 SGHTA and CDR2 FQGTGA. The CDR3 has 17 amino acids. This CDR3 reads CASSATGLAGVRGEQFF. CDR3 nucleotides: TGTGCCAGCAGCGCCACGGGACTAGCGGGAGTGAGGGGTGAGCAGTTCTTC.

The CDR3 coding sequence is TGTGCCAGCAGCGTCGACAGGGGATCCTTCTATGGCTACACCTTC. This encodes CASSVDRGSFYGYTF. V usage is TRBV7-8 and J usage is TRBJ1-2, with TRBD1 identical over 8 bases. This CDR3 has 15 amino acids. Germline CDR1 is SGHVS and CDR2 is FQNEAQ. J was trimmed by 4 bases and V by 5 bases; bases with no gene match: 9.

This chain links TRBV7-9 with TRBJ1-2, with D possibly TRBD1 on 6 matching bases. The CDR3 loop spans 11 amino acids. CDR1 and CDR2 from the germline V gene are SEHNR and FQNEAQ (reference sequence). The V gene lost 8 bases and the J gene lost 4 bases, with 8 bases spanning the gap. The CDR3 DNA sequence: TGTGCCAGCGGACAGATCTATGGCTACACCTTC. Translation gives CASGQIYGYTF.

V and J are TRBV12-3 or TRBV12-4 and TRBJ2-3; D is uncertain. The CDR3 has 12 residues. Trimming shortened V by 2 bases and J by 7 bases, and 7 bases separated the two germline ends. The chain's CDR3 is CASSLQANTQYF. The CDR3 DNA follows: TGTGCCAGCAGTTTACAGGCAAATACGCAGTATTTT.

The rearrangement links TRBV9 to TRBJ2-1, with TRBD2 matching over 12 bases. The CDR3 is 14 amino acids. Germline V gives CDR1 SGDLS, CDR2 YYNGEE. The J segment lost 7 bases and the V segment lost 6 bases, leaving 5 bases of the junction unmatched. The CDR3 DNA reads as TGTGCCAGCACCGGGACTAGCGGGCATAATGAGCAGTTCTTC. It is translated as CASTGTSGHNEQFF. The whole variable domain, filled in from reference TRBV9 and TRBJ2-1, reads DSGVTQTPKHLITATGQRVTLRCSPRSGDLSVYWYQQSLDQGLQFLIQYYNGEERAKGNILERFSAQQFPDLHSELNLSSLELGDSALYFCASTGTSGHNEQFFGPGTRLTVL.

The chain links TRBV7-2 to TRBJ1-4; 8 bases line up with TRBD1. V gave up 2 bases and J gave up 5 bases; unmatched junction bases: 10. From germline, CDR1 is SGHTA and CDR2 FQGNSA. This CDR3 has 17 residues. CDR3 loop: CASSLLDREEGNEKLFF. DNA for the CDR3: TGTGCCAGCAGCTTACTGGACAGGGAGGAGGGGAATGAAAAACTGTTTTTT.

The chain has TRBV19 and TRBJ1-1; 9 bases agree with TRBD1. Germline CDR1 LNHDA, CDR2 SQIVND (reference sequence). Unmatched junction bases numbered 5, after V lost 9 bases and J lost 3 bases. The CDR3 runs 13 residues. Here the CDR3 reads CASRRTGDTEAFF. For the CDR3, the DNA is TGTGCCAGCCGTAGGACAGGGGACACTGAAGCTTTCTTT.

CDR3 in amino acids: CASSPDQGMGIQYF. The CDR3 DNA follows: TGTGCCAGCAGCCCCGACCAGGGGATGGGCATTCAGTACTTC. The rearrangement joins TRBV5-4 to TRBJ2-4; possibly TRBD1 for D (6 bases). The CDR3 length is 14 residues. Trimming removed 4 bases at V and 9 bases at J, with 17 bases between. Per germline, CDR1 SGHNT and CDR2 YYREEE (reference sequence).

A word on this clone: The same CDR3 can be traced to other DNA sequences in this sample. The chain combines TRBV5-1 with TRBJ1-5; 10 bases map to TRBD1. Germline CDR1 reads SGHRS; CDR2 reads YFSETQ. This CDR3 has 15 amino acids. V lost 0 bases, J lost 5 bases, and 2 bases stayed unmatched. The CDR3 loop is CASSLGDRGDQPQHF. CDR3 in DNA: TGCGCCAGCAGCTTGGGGGACAGGGGAGATCAGCCCCAGCATTTT.

In its sample, this clone was seen many times. The V call is TRBV5-6, the J call TRBJ2-5; D is ambiguous. This CDR3 comprises 14 residues. The V end was cut by 4 bases, the J end by 1 base, with 11 bases between. Germline-derived CDR1 and CDR2 are SGHDT and YYEEEE. The CDR3 sequence is CASSQRHLQETQYF. DNA for the CDR3: TGTGCCAGCAGCCAAAGACACCTCCAAGAGACCCAGTACTTC.

This clone was counted once. The CDR3 DNA reads TGTGCCAGCAGCTTAGATCGAGGGTGGACAGATACGCAGTATTTT. It encodes CASSLDRGWTDTQYF. This chain links TRBV11-2 with TRBJ2-3; the D gene is possibly TRBD2 (5 bases). Trimming removed 0 bases at V and 3 bases at J, with 10 bases between. Per germline, CDR1 SGHAT and CDR2 FQNNGV. The CDR3 is made up of 15 amino acids.

The chain uses TRBV7-2 and TRBJ1-1; TRBD1 matches 7 bases. In germline, CDR1 is SGHTA, CDR2 FQGNSA. V lost 5 bases, J lost 4 bases, and 10 bases stayed unmatched. CDR3 size: 15 residues. Written as DNA, the CDR3 is TGTGCCAGCAGCCCGAGACAGGGAAGGGGCACTGAAGCTTTCTTT. Translation: CASSPRQGRGTEAFF.

This clone has only a few counts. V usage is TRBV6-6 and J usage is TRBJ2-7, with unresolved D. Germline V gene data show CDR1 as MNHNY and CDR2 as SVGAGI (reference sequence). This CDR3 contains 15 residues. With 3 bases removed from V and 0 bases from J, the gap between germline ends came to 12 bases. The CDR3: CASSYERSSSYEQYF. The CDR3 coding sequence is TGTGCCAGCAGTTATGAAAGATCGAGCTCCTACGAGCAGTACTTC.

This sequence joins TRBV5-1 and TRBJ1-2; a possible D gene is TRBD1 (6 bases). Germline CDR1 SGHRS, CDR2 YFSETQ. Trimming cost V 3 bases and J 3 bases, with 18 bases left between them. The CDR3 sequence is 16 residues long. The CDR3 DNA sequence: TGCGCCAGCAGCTCCACTTTACGGACAGATGACTATGGCTACACCTTC. Residues: CASSSTLRTDDYGYTF.

The rearrangement links TRBV7-3 to TRBJ1-2; D is unresolved. This CDR3 comprises 11 residues. V was trimmed by 0 bases and J by 7 bases, leaving 3 bases between them. Germline values: CDR1 SGHTA, CDR2 FQGTGA. The CDR3 DNA reads as TGTGCCAGCAGCTTAACTCTTGGCTACACCTTC. Amino acids: CASSLTLGYTF.

This chain joins TRBV3-1 (or the pseudogene TRBV3-2) and TRBJ1-1, with D unresolved. Deletions cut 1 base from V and 4 bases from J, with 13 bases between. The length of the CDR3 is 15 residues. Germline V gives CDR1 LGHDT, CDR2 YNNKEL (reference sequence). The CDR3 reads CASSQGPHPGTEAFF. The CDR3 bases are TGTGCCAGCAGCCAAGGGCCCCATCCTGGCACTGAAGCTTTCTTT.

The genes are TRBV11-3 and TRBJ2-1; weak D call: TRBD1 (6 bases). Between the trimmed V and J ends, which lost 2 bases and 6 bases, there was a span of 11 bases. Germline CDR1 and CDR2: SGHNT and YENEEA. The CDR3 is made up of 14 amino acids. The CDR3 is CASSLSQGRNEQFF. The CDR3 nucleotides read TGTGCCAGCAGCTTATCACAGGGTCGCAATGAGCAGTTCTTC.

This clone was counted only a few times. The V call is TRBV2, the J call TRBJ1-6, with TRBD1 matching over 7 bases. J lost 10 bases, V lost 4 bases, and 10 bases had no gene match. The CDR3 runs 15 residues. Germline V CDR1 and CDR2: SNHLY, FYNNEI. The CDR3 region is CASSVTTGIGSPLHF. CDR3 nucleotide sequence: TGTGCCAGCAGTGTAACGACAGGGATAGGATCACCCCTCCACTTT.

This clone has more than one count but fewer than ten. The V gene is TRBV12-5, the J gene TRBJ2-1; TRBD2 aligns across 10 bases. Germline CDR1 reads LGHNT; CDR2 reads FRNRAP. V lost 3 bases to trimming and J lost 4 bases; unmatched junction nucleotides: 18. This CDR3 has 20 residues. The CDR3 is CASGFVLGTSGRASYNEQFF. The CDR3 coding sequence is TGTGCTAGTGGTTTCGTGTTGGGTACGAGCGGGAGGGCGTCTTACAATGAGCAGTTCTTC.

The V and J genes are TRBV7-2 and TRBJ1-2; D is possibly TRBD1 (6 bases). CDR1 and CDR2 (germline): SGHTA, FQGNSA. The CDR3 is 10 amino acids. V lost 5 bases and J 8 bases, leaving 6 bases between the germline ends. The chain's CDR3 is CASSQGGYTF. Here the CDR3 DNA reads TGTGCCAGCAGCCAGGGGGGCTACACCTTC.

The CDR3 bases are TGCGCCAGCAGTCGCGATAGAGGCGGGGAGCTGTTTTTT. It translates to CASSRDRGGELFF. The chain uses TRBV5-1 and TRBJ2-2; no reliable D call. The CDR3 is 13 amino acids. V lost 5 bases to trimming and J lost 7 bases, with 12 bases between them. In germline, CDR1 is SGHRS, CDR2 YFSETQ. Using reference TRBV5-1 and TRBJ2-2 for the parts outside the CDR3, the full variable domain is KAGVTQTPRYLIKTRGQQVTLSCSPISGHRSVSWYQQTPGQGLQFLFEYFSETQRNKGNFPGRFSGRQFSNSRSEMNVSTLELGDSALYLCASSRDRGGELFFGEGSRLTVL.

In its sample, this clone was seen once. The rearrangement links TRBV10-3 to TRBJ1-6; 11 bases fit TRBD1. V lost 4 bases to trimming and J lost 7 bases; unmatched junction nucleotides: 3. The CDR3 is 15 residues long. Germline V gene sequence: CDR1 ENHRY, CDR2 SYGVKD. The CDR3 bases are TGTGCCATCAGTGGGGGGACAGGGGGAAATTCACCCCTCCACTTT. This codes for CAISGGTGGNSPLHF.

The chain is built from TRBV5-1 and TRBJ1-1; TRBD1 aligns across 8 bases. Unmatched junction bases numbered 9, after V lost 0 bases and J lost 11 bases. Looked up from germline, CDR1 is SGHRS and CDR2 is YFSETQ. There are 14 residues in the CDR3. The CDR3 loop reads CASSLGQGPYGAFF. The CDR3 DNA is TGCGCCAGCAGCTTGGGACAGGGGCCGTATGGGGCTTTCTTT. Full variable domain (remainder filled in from reference TRBV5-1 and TRBJ1-1): KAGVTQTPRYLIKTRGQQVTLSCSPISGHRSVSWYQQTPGQGLQFLFEYFSETQRNKGNFPGRFSGRQFSNSRSEMNVSTLELGDSALYLCASSLGQGPYGAFFGQGTRLTVV.

This chain links TRBV19 with TRBJ1-2; TRBD1 matches at 11 bases. This CDR3 is built from 14 residues. J lost 2 bases, V lost 4 bases, and 0 bases had no gene match. Germline-derived CDR1 and CDR2 are LNHDA and SQIVND (reference sequence). The CDR3 sequence: CASSRDRGNYGYTF. CDR3 sequence (DNA): TGTGCCAGTAGTAGGGACAGGGGGAACTATGGCTACACCTTC.

The chain couples TRBV28 to TRBJ1-5; possible D gene TRBD1, 5 bases. The germline CDR1 and CDR2 sequences are MDHEN and SYDVKM. The CDR3 is 15 residues long. Trimming left V 2 bases short and J 3 bases short, with 11 bases between. CDR3 nucleotide sequence: TGTGCCAGCAGTTTAAGTCAGGGTAACAATCAGCCCCAGCATTTT. This codes for CASSLSQGNNQPQHF.